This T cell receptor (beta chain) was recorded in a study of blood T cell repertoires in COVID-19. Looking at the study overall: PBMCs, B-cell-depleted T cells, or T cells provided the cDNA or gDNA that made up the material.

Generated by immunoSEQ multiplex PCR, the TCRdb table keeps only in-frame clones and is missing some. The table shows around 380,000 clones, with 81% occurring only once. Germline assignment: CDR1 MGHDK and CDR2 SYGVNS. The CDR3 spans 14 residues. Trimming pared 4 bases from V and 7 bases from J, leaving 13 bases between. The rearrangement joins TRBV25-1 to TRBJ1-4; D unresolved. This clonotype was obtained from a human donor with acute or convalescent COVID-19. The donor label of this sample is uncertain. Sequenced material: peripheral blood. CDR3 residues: CASSVGQAGEKLFF. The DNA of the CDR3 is TGTGCCAGCAGTGTTGGGCAGGCCGGTGAAAAACTGTTTTTT.